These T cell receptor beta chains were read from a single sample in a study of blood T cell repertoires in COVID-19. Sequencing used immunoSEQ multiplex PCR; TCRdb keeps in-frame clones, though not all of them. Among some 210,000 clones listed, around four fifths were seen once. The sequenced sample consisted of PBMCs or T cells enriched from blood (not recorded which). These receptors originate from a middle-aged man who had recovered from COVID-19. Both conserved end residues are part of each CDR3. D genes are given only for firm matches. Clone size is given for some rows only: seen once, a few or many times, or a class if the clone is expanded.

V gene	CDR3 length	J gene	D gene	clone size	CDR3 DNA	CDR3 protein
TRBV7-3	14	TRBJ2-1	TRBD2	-	TGTGCCAGCAGCTTATGGCGGGAGGGAAGCGAGCAGTTCTTC	CASSLWREGSEQFF
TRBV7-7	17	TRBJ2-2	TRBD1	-	TGTGCCAGCAGCCAAGTCCCGGGACAGGGGTGGACCGGGGAGCTGTTTTTT	CASSQVPGQGWTGELFF
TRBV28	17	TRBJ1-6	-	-	TGTGCCAGCAGTTTAAGGGGGGGGGCCAGCTCTAATTCACCCCTCCACTTT	CASSLRGGASSNSPLHF
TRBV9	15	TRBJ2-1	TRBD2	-	TGTGCCAGCAGCGCGGGACTAGCGGGATACAATGAGCAGTTCTTC	CASSAGLAGYNEQFF
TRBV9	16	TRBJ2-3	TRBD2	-	TGTGCCAGCACCCCTACTTGGACTAGCGGGAGGGCGACGCAGTATTTT	CASTPTWTSGRATQYF
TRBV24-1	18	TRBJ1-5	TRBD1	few	TGTGCCACCTGTCATGGGACAGGGGCGGGGGATAGCAATCAGCCCCAGCATTTT	CATCHGTGAGDSNQPQHF
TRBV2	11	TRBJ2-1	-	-	TGTGCCAGCAGTACGCTCCAGGGGCAGTTCTTC	CASSTLQGQFF
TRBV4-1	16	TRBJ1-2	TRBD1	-	TGCGCCAGCAGCCAAGACAGGGGGCGGAAGGACTATGGCTACACCTTC	CASSQDRGRKDYGYTF
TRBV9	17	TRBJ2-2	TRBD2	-	TGTGCCAGCAGCGGGCGTAGCGGGCCGGATGGGACCGGGGAGCTGTTTTTT	CASSGRSGPDGTGELFF
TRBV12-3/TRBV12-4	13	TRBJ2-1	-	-	TGTGCCAGCAGTGGCAGACGGAGGAATGAGCAGTTCTTC	CASSGRRRNEQFF
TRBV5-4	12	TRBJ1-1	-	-	TGTGCCAGCAGTATGCGGGGGACTGAAGCTTTCTTT	CASSMRGTEAFF
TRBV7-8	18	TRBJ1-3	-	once	TGTGCCAGCAGCTTCCGGACACCTAACCCTTCCTCTGGAAACACCATATATTTT	CASSFRTPNPSSGNTIYF
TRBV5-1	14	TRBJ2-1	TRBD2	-	TGCGCCAGCAATCAGGAGCGGGACTACAATGAGCAGTTCTTC	CASNQERDYNEQFF
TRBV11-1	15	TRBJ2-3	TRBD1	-	TGTGCCAGCAGCTCTGGACAGGCTAGCACAGATACGCAGTATTTT	CASSSGQASTDTQYF
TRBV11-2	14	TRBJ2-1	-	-	TGTGCCAGCAGCCTTGCAGGGCGCTACAATGAGCAGTTCTTC	CASSLAGRYNEQFF
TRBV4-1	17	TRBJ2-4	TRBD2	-	TGCGCCAGCAGCCAAGACGACGGGAGGGGGTCCAAAAACATTCAGTACTTC	CASSQDDGRGSKNIQYF
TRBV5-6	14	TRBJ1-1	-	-	TGTGCCAGCAGCCCGACTGAAGTGAACACTGAAGCTTTCTTT	CASSPTEVNTEAFF
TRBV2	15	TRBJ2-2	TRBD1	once	TGTGCCAGCAGTCCCGGGACAGATAACACCGGGGAGCTGTTTTTT	CASSPGTDNTGELFF
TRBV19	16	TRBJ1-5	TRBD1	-	TGTGCCAGTAGTATAAATACAGGGGGGGGCAATCAGCCCCAGCATTTT	CASSINTGGGNQPQHF
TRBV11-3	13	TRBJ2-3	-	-	TGTGCCAGCAGCTCGGCGTTCGGGGATACGCAGTATTTT	CASSSAFGDTQYF
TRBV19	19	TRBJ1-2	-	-	TGTGCCAGTAGTTTTCTCTTACCAGGACGGCAAGGGGGAAACTATGGCTACACCTTC	CASSFLLPGRQGGNYGYTF
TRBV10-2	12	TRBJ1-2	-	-	TGCTCCCGGGGAGGCGAGGCATATGGCTACACCTTC	CSRGGEAYGYTF
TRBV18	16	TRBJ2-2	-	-	TGTGCCAGCTCACGCGGCAGGGGGGCGAACACCGGGGAGCTGTTTTTT	CASSRGRGANTGELFF
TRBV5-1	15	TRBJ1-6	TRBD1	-	TGCGCCAGCAGCTTGCGTTCCCAGGGGGTCTCACCCCTCCACTTT	CASSLRSQGVSPLHF
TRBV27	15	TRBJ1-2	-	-	TGTGCCAGCAGTTTAGGGCAGGGGCTCCTTTATGGCTACACCTTC	CASSLGQGLLYGYTF
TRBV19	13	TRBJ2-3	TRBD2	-	TGTGCCAGTAGTCTAGCGGGCACAGATACGCAGTATTTT	CASSLAGTDTQYF
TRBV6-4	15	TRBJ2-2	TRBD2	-	TGTGCCAGCAGTATCTCTAGCGGGGACACCGGGGAGCTGTTTTTT	CASSISSGDTGELFF
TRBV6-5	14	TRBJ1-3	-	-	TGTGCCAGCAGTTCGACAGACAACCATAACACCATATATTTT	CASSSTDNHNTIYF
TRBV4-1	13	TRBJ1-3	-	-	TGCGCCAGCAGCCAAGAAGAGGGAAACACCATATATTTT	CASSQEEGNTIYF
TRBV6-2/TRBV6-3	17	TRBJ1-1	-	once	TGTGCCAGCAGTTACCCTAGGGGGTTACTAGGGGGCACTGAAGCTTTCTTT	CASSYPRGLLGGTEAFF
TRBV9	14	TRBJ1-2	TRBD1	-	TGTGCCAGCAGCGTAGGACAGGGGGCGTCTGGCTACACCTTC	CASSVGQGASGYTF
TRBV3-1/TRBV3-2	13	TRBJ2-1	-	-	TGTGCCAGCAACCCAGCGGGTTACAATGAGCAGTTCTTC	CASNPAGYNEQFF
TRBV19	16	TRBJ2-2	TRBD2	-	TGTGCCAGTAGTATTATGGTTCTGCGGGAGCCCGGGGAGCTGTTTTTT	CASSIMVLREPGELFF
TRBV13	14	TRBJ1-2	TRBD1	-	TGTGCCAGCAGCTTGAGGGACAGGCGCTATGGCTACACCTTC	CASSLRDRRYGYTF
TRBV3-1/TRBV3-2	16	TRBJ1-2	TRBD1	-	TGTGCCAGCAGCCAAGGTCCCAGGGGGCGAAACTATGGCTACACCTTC	CASSQGPRGRNYGYTF
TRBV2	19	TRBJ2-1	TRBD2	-	TGTGCCAGCAGTGAAAGGGCTAGCGGCAACACATTACCCTACAATGAGCAGTTCTTC	CASSERASGNTLPYNEQFF
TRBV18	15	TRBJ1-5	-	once	TGTGCCAGCTCTGGGAGGACTGGGGGGAATCAGCCCCAGCATTTT	CASSGRTGGNQPQHF
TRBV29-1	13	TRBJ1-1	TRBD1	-	TGCAGCGTGACAGGGGGCATGAACACTGAAGCTTTCTTT	CSVTGGMNTEAFF
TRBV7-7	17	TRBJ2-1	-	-	TGTGCCAGCAGCTTAGGATCTGGGGGGGGCCCCTACAATGAGCAGTTCTTC	CASSLGSGGGPYNEQFF
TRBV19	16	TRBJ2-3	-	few	TGTGCCAGTACCCAACCGGCTGGGGCCGGCACAGATACGCAGTATTTT	CASTQPAGAGTDTQYF
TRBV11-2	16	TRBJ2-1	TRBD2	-	TGTGCCAGCAGCTCGGAGCGGGGGGGCATTCGGAATGAGCAGTTCTTC	CASSSERGGIRNEQFF
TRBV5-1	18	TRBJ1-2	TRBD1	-	TGCGCCAGCAGCTCTGAGGGGGCGCCCAGTCCGGCTAACTATGGCTACACCTTC	CASSSEGAPSPANYGYTF
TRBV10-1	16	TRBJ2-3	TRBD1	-	TGCGCCAGCACCTTAACGCAGGGGGCGAGGACAGATACGCAGTATTTT	CASTLTQGARTDTQYF
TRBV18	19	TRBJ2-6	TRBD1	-	TGTGCCAGCTCACCCCGAACCCGGGACAGTCTCTCTGGGGCCAACGTCCTGACTTTC	CASSPRTRDSLSGANVLTF
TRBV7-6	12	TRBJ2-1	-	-	TGTGCCAGCGGAAACAGGGTCAATGAGCAGTTCTTC	CASGNRVNEQFF
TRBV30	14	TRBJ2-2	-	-	TGTGCCTGGAGTGTTAAGCGGAACACCGGGGAGCTGTTTTTT	CAWSVKRNTGELFF
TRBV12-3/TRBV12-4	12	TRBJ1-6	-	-	TGTGCCAGCAGTTTAGGGGGCTCACCCCTCCACTTT	CASSLGGSPLHF
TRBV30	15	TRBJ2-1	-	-	TGTGCCTGGAGTGTATTGGGGGCTGACTACAATGAGCAGTTCTTC	CAWSVLGADYNEQFF
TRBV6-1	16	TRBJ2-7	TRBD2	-	TGTGCCAGCAGTGCCTTTACAGCGGGAGGAACCTACGAGCAGTACTTC	CASSAFTAGGTYEQYF
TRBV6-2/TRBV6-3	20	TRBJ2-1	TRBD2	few	TGTGCCAGCAGTTACCCCCGGCAAGCGGGGGGCCCGAGCTCCTACAATGAGCAGTTCTTC	CASSYPRQAGGPSSYNEQFF
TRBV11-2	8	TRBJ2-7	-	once	TGTGCCAGCAGCTTTCTGTACTTC	CASSFLYF
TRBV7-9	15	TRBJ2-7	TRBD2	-	TGTGCCAGCAGCTCGGGACTAGCGGCTCCTACGGAGCAGTACTTC	CASSSGLAAPTEQYF
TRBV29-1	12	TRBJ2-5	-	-	TGCAGCGGCGTACTAGGACAAGAGACCCAGTACTTC	CSGVLGQETQYF
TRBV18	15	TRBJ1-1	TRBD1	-	TGTGCCAGCTCACTACAGGGGGCAGGTAACACTGAAGCTTTCTTT	CASSLQGAGNTEAFF
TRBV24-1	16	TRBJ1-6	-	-	TGTGCCACCAGTGATGGGAGGGGGGAGGAAGGGTCACCCCTCCACTTT	CATSDGRGEEGSPLHF
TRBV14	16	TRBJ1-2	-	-	TGTGCCAGCAGCCAATCCGCCCGGACAGCCCCCGATGGCTACACCTTC	CASSQSARTAPDGYTF
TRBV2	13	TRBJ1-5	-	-	TGTGCCAGCAAGGGGTATAGCAATCAGCCCCAGCATTTT	CASKGYSNQPQHF
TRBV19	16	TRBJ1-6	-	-	TGTGCCAGTAGTATAGGCCCGGGCAGGGGAAATTCACCCCTCCACTTT	CASSIGPGRGNSPLHF
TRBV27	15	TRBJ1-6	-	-	TGTGCCAGCAGTTTAGAAAGGCCCTCTAGTTCACCCCTCCACTTT	CASSLERPSSSPLHF